This T cell receptor (beta chain) stems from a study of control samples from healthy donors and cancer patients. V shed 0 bases, J shed 2 bases, and the junction held 6 bases outside the gene matches. In germline, CDR1 is MGHRA, CDR2 YSYEKL. The CDR3 sequence is 16 residues long. Produced via immunoSEQ multiplex PCR; TCRdb's table is partial and in-frame only. The sample lists some 120,000 clones, less than 95% occurring once. The gene calls are TRBV4-1 and TRBJ2-7, with 8 bases lining up with TRBD2. The sequence was obtained from a young man in good health. The source material was blood. The CDR3 DNA reads TGCGCCAGCAGCCAAGAATCGCGGGGGGATACCTACGAGCAGTACTTC. Protein product: CASSQESRGDTYEQYF.